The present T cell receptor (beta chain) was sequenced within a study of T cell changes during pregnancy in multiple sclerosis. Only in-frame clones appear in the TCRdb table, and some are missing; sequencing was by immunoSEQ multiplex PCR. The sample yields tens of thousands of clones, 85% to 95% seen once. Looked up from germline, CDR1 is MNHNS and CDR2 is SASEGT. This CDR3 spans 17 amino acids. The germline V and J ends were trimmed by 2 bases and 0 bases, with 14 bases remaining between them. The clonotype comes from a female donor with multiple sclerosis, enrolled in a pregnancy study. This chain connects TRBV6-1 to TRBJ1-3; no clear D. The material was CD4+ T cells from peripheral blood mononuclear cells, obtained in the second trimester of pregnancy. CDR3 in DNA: TGTGCCAGCAGTGAAAGGGCCCACGGGAGCTCTGGAAACACCATATATTTT. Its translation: CASSERAHGSSGNTIYF.